The 11 T cell receptor beta chains below all came from one sample that was sequenced in a study of Ad26.COV2.S vaccination and SARS-CoV-2 variants. Regarding treatment: roughly 19 received Ad26.COV2.S at low or high dose, single or two shots; about 5 received placebo; per-sample allocation not given. Following the first vaccine or placebo injection, samples were taken on day 63. Generated by immunoSEQ multiplex PCR, the TCRdb table keeps only in-frame clones and is missing some. Of 400,000 to 500,000 clones detected, approximately 87% appear once; the ten largest clones hold 3.6%. The material was peripheral blood, obtained in a trial of Ad26.COV2.S vaccine versus placebo. These receptors were obtained from a person between 18 and 65 years old who received the Ad26.COV2.S COVID-19 vaccine or a placebo.

The chain employs TRBV6-1 and TRBJ1-5; 9 bases align to TRBD1. V shed 1 base and J 9 bases; nucleotides not matched to a gene: 7. The CDR3 covers 15 residues. The germline V gene encodes CDR1 MNHNS and CDR2 SASEGT. The CDR3 protein is CASSEEGTGSLPQHF. The CDR3 DNA reads as TGTGCCAGCAGTGAAGAGGGGACAGGGTCTCTGCCCCAGCATTTT.

V gene TRBV7-8 combines with J gene TRBJ2-2; 7 positions match TRBD1. Germline trimming cut 7 bases from V and 1 base from J; bases unmatched to any gene: 9. The CDR3 extends over 16 amino acids. Per germline, CDR1 SGHVS and CDR2 FQNEAQ. As DNA, the CDR3 is TGTGCCAGCACCCTCCTGGGACAGAGGAACACCGGGGAGCTGTTTTTT. It specifies CASTLLGQRNTGELFF.

The chain is built from TRBV30 and TRBJ2-1; maybe TRBD1 (6 bases). CDR1 GTSNPN and CDR2 SVGIG come from the germline V gene (reference sequence). This CDR3 has 14 residues. The V end lost 5 bases, the J end lost 0 bases, and 11 bases lay between the germline ends. The CDR3 loop reads CAWAQGSSYNEQFF. In DNA, the CDR3 is TGTGCCTGGGCACAGGGAAGCTCCTACAATGAGCAGTTCTTC. The variable domain in full, with the rest retrieved from reference TRBV30 and TRBJ2-1, is SQTIHQWPATLVQPVGSPLSLECTVEGTSNPNLYWYRQAAGRGLQLLFYSVGIGQISSEVPQNLSASRPQDRQFILSSKKLLLSDSGFYLCAWAQGSSYNEQFFGPGTRLTVL.

The V call is TRBV11-2, the J call TRBJ2-1; D could derive from TRBD1 or TRBD2 (6 bases each). The CDR3 spans 18 residues. Trimming left V 3 bases short and J 4 bases short, with 22 bases between. The V gene's germline CDR1 is SGHAT and CDR2 FQNNGV. The CDR3 nucleotides are TGTGCCAGCAGCTTTAGGGGGGTTTTGGACAGCGAATACAATGAGCAGTTCTTC. This codes for CASSFRGVLDSEYNEQFF.

V usage is TRBV24-1 and J usage is TRBJ2-1; D possibly uses TRBD1 or TRBD2 (5 bases each). Trimming removed 4 bases at V and 6 bases at J, with 27 bases between. The CDR3 is 19 amino acids. Germline V gene sequence: CDR1 KGHDR, CDR2 SFDVKD. The CDR3 DNA is TGTGCCACCAGTGACCTCCCCGGGACCAGACCTAACCAACGCAATGAGCAGTTCTTC. As protein: CATSDLPGTRPNQRNEQFF.

The CDR3 reads CASSLMGPSNQPQHF. CDR3 sequence (DNA): TGTGCCAGCAGTTTAATGGGACCCAGCAATCAGCCCCAGCATTTT. The chain joins TRBV28 to TRBJ1-5; a possible D gene is TRBD1 (5 bases). Germline V lookup: CDR1 MDHEN, CDR2 SYDVKM. This CDR3 region has 15 residues. V was trimmed by 2 bases and J by 1 base, leaving 9 bases between them.

The rearrangement links TRBV5-5 to TRBJ2-7; D is unresolved. Between the trimmed V and J ends, which lost 0 bases and 3 bases, there was a span of 7 bases. The CDR3 is 13 residues long. CDR1 and CDR2 from the germline V gene are SGHKS and YYEKEE (reference sequence). The CDR3 region has the DNA TGTGCCAGCAGCTTGGTCCAGTTCTACGAGCAGTACTTC. It codes for CASSLVQFYEQYF.

V and J are TRBV29-1 and TRBJ1-4; maybe TRBD1 (6 bases). V was pared by 5 bases and J by 8 bases, with 15 bases between. Germline CDR1 SQVTM, CDR2 ANQGSEA. The length of the CDR3 is 13 residues. The CDR3 DNA is TGCAGCGTTATGGGGGCGCCGGGGGAAAAACTGTTTTTT. Protein: CSVMGAPGEKLFF.

The chain is built from TRBV4-3 and TRBJ2-7; D might be TRBD1 (5 bases). The germline CDR1 and CDR2 sequences are LGHNA and YSLEER. CDR3 length: 18 residues. V shed 0 bases and J shed 2 bases, with 20 bases lying between them. In DNA form, the CDR3 reads TGCGCCAGCAGCCAAGACCGTTCTACGGACATAGAGACCTACGAGCAGTACTTC. The encoded protein is CASSQDRSTDIETYEQYF.

The V gene is TRBV10-3, the J gene TRBJ2-6; a weak D match, TRBD2 (6 bases). The CDR3 is 22 residues long. V was clipped by 2 bases and J by 2 bases, with 28 bases between them. Germline V gene data show CDR1 as ENHRY and CDR2 as SYGVKD. CDR3 nucleotides: TGTGCCATCAGTGAGGTCCCGGTGGCGGAGGGAGGATTCCCGGCTGGGGCCAACGTCCTGACTTTC. It codes for CAISEVPVAEGGFPAGANVLTF.

The chain has TRBV2 and TRBJ2-3; 8 bases map to TRBD1. The CDR3 is 18 amino acids. Germline V CDR1 and CDR2: SNHLY, FYNNEI. With V trimmed by 4 bases and J by 1 base, 13 bases remained unmatched. The CDR3 region is CASSVPPGGAVGTDTQYF. For the CDR3, the DNA is TGTGCCAGCAGTGTCCCCCCAGGGGGCGCGGTGGGCACAGATACGCAGTATTTT.